The entry below gives a single T cell receptor (beta chain) sequence along with its context. The source of the sample is a study of blood T cell repertoires in COVID-19. Study-level information: Spain, Italy and the United States supplied samples that represented acute and convalescent COVID-19. Sample material is recorded as cDNA or gDNA derived from T cells, B-cell-depleted T cells, or PBMCs.

After removal of 3 bases from V and 4 bases from J, the junction contained 0 bases not matched to a gene. This CDR3 has 13 residues. Per germline, CDR1 LNHDA and CDR2 SQIVND (reference sequence). Authors' data handling: Amplification of reference gene primers was used by the study to estimate nucleated cell counts. Libraries were prepared by immunoSEQ multiplex PCR; TCRdb keeps only in-frame clonotypes and omits some of them. The DNA gave D and trimming, while V, J and clone size come from that table. Altogether more than 90,000 clones are present, approximately 83% being singletons, with the ten largest covering 0.83%.

Sequenced input: peripheral blood. The rearrangement links TRBV19 to TRBJ1-1; TRBD1 matches at 9 bases. This receptor was obtained from a woman between 65 and 79 years old with acute or convalescent COVID-19. The CDR3 reads CASSMTGGTEAFF. The CDR3 DNA reads as TGTGCCAGTAGTATGACAGGGGGCACTGAAGCTTTCTTT.